The 25 T cell receptor beta chains in this list originate from one sample, sequenced in a study of OX40 agonist ivuxolimab in advanced cancers. The protocol was immunoSEQ multiplex PCR, while the TCRdb copy is restricted to in-frame clones and leaves out a portion. The data contain 70,000 to 100,000 clones, more than 80% of them singletons. Sequencing was performed on CD4+ or CD8+ T cells sorted from blood, taken in a trial of the OX40 agonist ivuxolimab. These receptors all come from an adult with an advanced solid tumor such as melanoma, head and neck, liver or kidney cancer.

The chain uses TRBV5-6 and TRBJ1-2; 10 bases line up with TRBD1. Germline values: CDR1 SGHDT, CDR2 YYEEEE. The CDR3 sequence is 15 residues long. The V and J ends lost 0 bases and 3 bases, in that order; junction bases with no gene match: 2. DNA for the CDR3: TGTGCCAGCAGCTTGGGACAGGGGGCCTACTATGGCTACACCTTC. This gives the protein CASSLGQGAYYGYTF.

The count of this clone is one. This chain uses TRBV21-1 with TRBJ1-1. TRBV21-1 is noted as a pseudogene. The CDR3 has 17 residues. This CDR3 reads CASSITRAGTENTEAFF. CDR3 bases: TGTGCCAGCAGCATAACCCGAGCCGGGACGGAGAACACTGAAGCTTTCTTT.

The chain joins TRBV11-3 to TRBJ2-7; 7 bases are shared with TRBD1. With V trimmed by 3 bases and J by 6 bases, 11 bases remained unmatched. The germline V gene encodes CDR1 SGHNT and CDR2 YENEEA. This CDR3 is built from 15 residues. The CDR3 bases are TGTGCCAGCAGCTTGGAAGGGGGCTTGATTTCCGAGCAGTACTTC. This gives the protein CASSLEGGLISEQYF.

There are a few counts of this clone. The chain couples TRBV6-1 to TRBJ1-2; TRBD1 is a possible D gene (5 bases). V was trimmed by 0 bases and J by 4 bases, leaving 9 bases between them. Germline V gene sequence: CDR1 MNHNS, CDR2 SASEGT. The CDR3 loop spans 14 amino acids. DNA for the CDR3: TGTGCCAGCAGTGAAGCCAGGGTTGGCTATGGCTACACCTTC. Translating gives CASSEARVGYGYTF.

The V and J genes are TRBV6-1 and TRBJ2-5; 7 bases align to TRBD2. With the DNA end fitting TRBJ2-7 better, the J assignment may be wrong. The CDR3 totals 15 residues. Germline CDR1 reads MNHNS; CDR2 reads SASEGT. The CDR3 loop is CASSDWRERHYEQYF. Written as DNA, the CDR3 is TGTGCCAGCAGTGATTGGCGGGAGCGCCACTACGAGCAGTACTTC.

The chain carries TRBV7-2 and TRBJ1-1; 8 nucleotides agree with TRBD1. The germline V gene encodes CDR1 SGHTA and CDR2 FQGNSA. After removal of 5 bases from V and 4 bases from J, the junction contained 9 bases not matched to a gene. The CDR3 consists of 15 residues. The CDR3 loop is CASSAGGRGVTEAFF. The CDR3 DNA sequence: TGTGCCAGCAGCGCAGGGGGCAGGGGAGTCACTGAAGCTTTCTTT.

The V and J genes are TRBV6-1 and TRBJ2-2, with 7 bases fitting TRBD1. CDR1 is MNHNS and CDR2 is SASEGT in the germline V gene. The V gene end was trimmed by 9 bases and the J gene end by 0 bases; junction bases not matched to a gene: 4. The CDR3 is 14 residues long. Here the CDR3 DNA reads TGTGCCAGTAGACAGGGCCCGAACACCGGGGAGCTGTTTTTT. Translating gives CASRQGPNTGELFF.

This clone has a single count. V usage is TRBV4-1 and J usage is TRBJ2-7, with D possibly being TRBD2 (6 bases). Trimming took 2 bases from V and 2 from J, leaving 10 bases between them. There are 14 residues in the CDR3. Germline V gene data show CDR1 as MGHRA and CDR2 as YSYEKL. CDR3 sequence (DNA): TGCGCCAGCAGCCAAACCCCGGGAGCCTACGAGCAGTACTTC. Its protein is CASSQTPGAYEQYF.

J is TRBJ2-7 and V is TRBV9; 7 nucleotides line up with TRBD2. The CDR3 has 15 residues. Trimming cost V 0 bases and J 4 bases; bases outside gene matches: 7. Germline CDR1 is SGDLS and CDR2 is YYNGEE. CDR3 in DNA: TGTGCCAGCAGCGTAGGAGGAGCGGGATCGTACGAGCAGTACTTC. It encodes CASSVGGAGSYEQYF.

The chain links TRBV4-1 to TRBJ2-7, with D possibly being TRBD1 (6 bases). Trimming took off 2 bases at V and 5 bases at J, with 13 bases between the two ends. CDR1 is MGHRA and CDR2 is YSYEKL in the germline V gene. This CDR3 is built from 14 residues. This CDR3 is CASSQTDRYHEQYF. In DNA form, the CDR3 reads TGCGCCAGCAGCCAAACCGACAGGTACCACGAGCAGTACTTC.

This clone has just one count. The genes are TRBV19 and TRBJ1-1, with D perhaps matching TRBD1 (5 bases). Between the trimmed V and J ends, which lost 5 bases and 1 base, there was a span of 14 bases. Germline CDR1 LNHDA, CDR2 SQIVND (reference sequence). The length of the CDR3 is 15 residues. CDR3 amino acids: CASSYRTGTNTEAFF. CDR3 DNA sequence: TGTGCCAGTAGTTACCGGACGGGGACGAACACTGAAGCTTTCTTT. Full variable domain (missing parts from reference TRBV19 and TRBJ1-1): DGGITQSPKYLFRKEGQNVTLSCEQNLNHDAMYWYRQDPGQGLRLIYYSQIVNDFQKGDIAEGYSVSREKKESFPLTVTSAQKNPTAFYLCASSYRTGTNTEAFFGQGTRLTVV.

This chain joins TRBV9 and TRBJ2-1; D is unclear. Germline V gives CDR1 SGDLS, CDR2 YYNGEE. Trimming pared 3 bases from V and 10 bases from J, leaving 14 bases between. This CDR3 comprises 13 residues. DNA of the CDR3: TGTGCCAGCAGCGCAAGTGATCACCGCGAGCAGTTCTTC. It encodes CASSASDHREQFF. The whole variable domain, filled in from reference TRBV9 and TRBJ2-1, reads DSGVTQTPKHLITATGQRVTLRCSPRSGDLSVYWYQQSLDQGLQFLIQYYNGEERAKGNILERFSAQQFPDLHSELNLSSLELGDSALYFCASSASDHREQFFGPGTRLTVL.

V is TRBV5-1 and J is TRBJ2-5, with D hard to call. V lost 0 bases and J 1 base, leaving 7 bases between the germline ends. The CDR3 extends over 14 amino acids. From germline, CDR1 is SGHRS and CDR2 YFSETQ. The CDR3 sequence is CASSLVHLQETQYF. In DNA, the CDR3 is TGCGCCAGCAGCTTGGTTCACCTCCAAGAGACCCAGTACTTC.

The V call is TRBV20-1, the J call TRBJ1-1; D is undetermined. Germline V gene sequence: CDR1 DFQATT, CDR2 SNEGSKA (reference sequence). The CDR3 consists of 10 residues. The germline V and J ends were trimmed by 6 bases and 7 bases, with 9 bases remaining between them. The chain's CDR3 is CSALLGEAFF. The CDR3 DNA reads TGCAGTGCCTTGCTAGGTGAAGCTTTCTTT.

The genes are TRBV4-1 and TRBJ1-2; 9 bases align to TRBD1. Trimming cost V 4 bases and J 4 bases; bases outside gene matches: 7. The CDR3 covers 15 residues. Germline V CDR1 and CDR2: MGHRA, YSYEKL. The CDR3 is CASSPEGQGSYGYTF. The CDR3 nucleotides read TGCGCCAGCAGCCCAGAGGGACAGGGTTCCTATGGCTACACCTTC.

The V call is TRBV5-1, the J call TRBJ1-6, with 8 positions matching TRBD1. Germline V CDR1 and CDR2: SGHRS, YFSETQ. The CDR3 covers 15 residues. V gave up 4 bases and J gave up 8 bases; unmatched junction bases: 8. CDR3 amino acids: CASSGDRGGHSPLHF. The CDR3 DNA follows: TGCGCCAGCAGCGGAGACAGGGGTGGCCATTCACCCCTCCACTTT.

This rearrangement joins TRBV13 to TRBJ2-7, with 10 bases identical to TRBD2. Germline trimming cut 2 bases from V and 6 bases from J; bases unmatched to any gene: 7. The CDR3 has 15 residues. Germline V gene sequence: CDR1 PRHDT, CDR2 FYEKMQ (reference sequence). In DNA, the CDR3 is TGTGCCAGCAGCTTAACTCTAGCGGGAGTCCCCGAGCAGTACTTC. This gives the protein CASSLTLAGVPEQYF.

The V call is TRBV5-5, the J call TRBJ1-1; 7 bases are shared with TRBD1. Germline-derived CDR1 and CDR2 are SGHKS and YYEKEE (reference sequence). The CDR3 extends over 14 amino acids. Germline trimming cut 3 bases from V and 5 bases from J; bases unmatched to any gene: 7. This CDR3 is CASSSYRGETEAFF. The CDR3 DNA is TGTGCCAGCAGCTCATACAGGGGAGAGACTGAAGCTTTCTTT.

The CDR3 protein is CASSQGSGSYGYTF. CDR3 nucleotide sequence: TGCGCCAGCAGCCAAGGGTCGGGCAGCTATGGCTACACCTTC. The J gene is TRBJ1-2, the V gene TRBV4-1; D gene ambiguous. The CDR3 has 14 residues. CDR1 and CDR2 (germline): MGHRA, YSYEKL. V gave up 1 base and J gave up 4 bases, with 10 bases separating them.

The J gene is TRBJ2-7, the V gene TRBV6-4; 11 bases match TRBD1. Looked up from germline, CDR1 is MRHNA and CDR2 is SNTAGT. The CDR3 consists of 17 residues. V lost 9 bases and J lost 0; bases outside the gene matches: 13. The CDR3 sequence: CARSEDRGLYSSYEQYF. In DNA form, the CDR3 reads TGTGCCAGATCGGAGGACAGGGGGCTATATAGCTCCTACGAGCAGTACTTC.

The rearrangement uses TRBV5-1 and TRBJ1-4; maybe TRBD1 (6 bases). Trimming removed 0 bases from V and 8 bases from J, with 8 bases in between. The CDR3 runs 13 residues. Per the germline V gene, CDR1 is SGHRS and CDR2 is YFSETQ. The CDR3, as DNA: TGCGCCAGCAGCTTGGGTGGGGGCGAAAAACTGTTTTTT. Encoded protein: CASSLGGGEKLFF.

The chain has TRBV12-5 and TRBJ2-1, with D uncertain. The CDR3 loop spans 12 amino acids. V gave up 2 bases and J gave up 5 bases, with 4 bases separating them. Germline loops: CDR1 LGHNT, CDR2 FRNRAP. CDR3 amino acids: CASGLTDNEQFF. CDR3 sequence (DNA): TGTGCTAGTGGTTTGACGGACAATGAGCAGTTCTTC.

This clone appeared a single time. The chain recombines TRBV9 with TRBJ2-7; 8 bases are shared with TRBD2. Germline values: CDR1 SGDLS, CDR2 YYNGEE. The CDR3 has 14 amino acids. J gave up 2 bases and V 0 bases, and 1 base lay outside the gene matches. The CDR3 DNA is TGTGCCAGCAGCGTAGGACTAGCGCCCTACGAGCAGTACTTC. The encoded protein is CASSVGLAPYEQYF.

CDR3 residues: CATSSRGDTQYF. Written as DNA, the CDR3 is TGTGCCACCAGCAGTCGGGGGGATACGCAGTATTTT. V is TRBV15 and J is TRBJ2-3; a weak D match, TRBD2 (6 bases). V was pared by 3 bases and J by 6 bases, with 7 bases between. The CDR3 has 12 amino acids. From germline, CDR1 is LNHNV and CDR2 YYDKDF (reference sequence).

CDR3 residues: CASSYIDGTYEQYF. The CDR3 DNA follows: TGTGCCAGCAGTTACATCGACGGAACCTACGAGCAGTACTTC. V and J are TRBV6-6 and TRBJ2-5; D gene uncertain. The DNA end favors TRBJ2-7, so the J call may be wrong. Per germline, CDR1 MNHNY and CDR2 SVGAGI (reference sequence). The CDR3 length is 14 residues.